The 26 T cell receptor beta chains presented below share a single source sample, sequenced in a study of T cells after yellow fever vaccination. TCRdb reprocessed the 5' RACE reads via MiXCR and lists one record per CDR3 protein. The sample includes roughly 160,000 distinct CDR3 sequences, 6% to 7.5% of them seen just once. The sequences come from CD4+ T cells sorted from PBMCs, collected more than 4 days after the first yellow fever vaccination. These TCRs come from a man younger than 35 who received the YFV17D yellow fever vaccine.

This clonotype was detected ten times or more. V and J are TRBV5-1 and TRBJ2-2; no reliable D call. CDR3 length: 14 amino acids. Deletions cut 0 bases from V and 2 bases from J, with 5 bases between. In germline, CDR1 is SGHRS, CDR2 YFSETQ. CDR3 sequence reads: CASSLDSNTGELFF. Here the CDR3 DNA reads TGCGCCAGCAGCTTGGACAGTAACACCGGGGAGCTGTTTTTT.

As concerns this clonotype: A much larger clone differs by one base, so this may be a read error. The CDR3 nucleotides read TGCGCCAGCAGCCAAGATGCGGGGTCGGGCTGGGAGCTGTTTTTT. This sequence encodes CASSQDAGSGWELFF. The J gene is TRBJ2-2, the V gene TRBV4-3; D possibly corresponds to TRBD2 (6 bases). V was shortened by 0 bases and J by 9 bases, with 14 bases between the two germline ends. Looked up from germline, CDR1 is LGHNA and CDR2 is YSLEER. The CDR3 totals 15 residues.

This clonotype was recorded many times. The rearrangement joins TRBV6-1 to TRBJ2-5, with 12 nucleotides matching TRBD1. Germline V CDR1 and CDR2: MNHNS, SASEGT. The CDR3 has 15 residues. V dropped 6 bases and J dropped 4; count of bases not matched to a gene: 6. CDR3 coding DNA: TGTGCCAGCAGGGGACAGGGGGCGCAAGGAGAGACCCAGTACTTC. Amino acid sequence: CASRGQGAQGETQYF.

In its sample, this clonotype was seen many times. This chain links TRBV7-6 with TRBJ2-7; weak D call: TRBD1 (6 bases). Germline assignment: CDR1 SGHVS and CDR2 FNYEAQ. With 5 bases removed from V and 1 base from J, the gap between germline ends came to 12 bases. CDR3 length equals 14 residues. The CDR3 loop is CASSPGTHSYEQYF. The CDR3 DNA follows: TGTGCCAGCAGCCCTGGGACACATTCCTACGAGCAGTACTTC.

This clonotype was observed at least ten times. This chain joins TRBV4-1 and TRBJ1-2; D not certain. Trimming removed 4 bases from V and 7 bases from J, with 19 bases in between. The CDR3 length is 15 residues. CDR1 is MGHRA and CDR2 is YSYEKL in the germline V gene. The CDR3 sequence is CASSRPGEGLFGYTF. CDR3 DNA sequence: TGCGCCAGCAGCCGCCCGGGAGAGGGTCTCTTTGGCTACACCTTC.

This clonotype has at least ten counts. V usage is TRBV27 and J usage is TRBJ1-5, with TRBD1 as a possible D gene (5 bases). The CDR3 runs 16 residues. V dropped 0 bases and J dropped 2 bases, with 11 bases sitting between them. The germline gives CDR1 MNHEY, CDR2 SMNVEV (reference sequence). The CDR3 sequence is CASSLSPSGGNQPQHF. The DNA for the CDR3 is TGTGCCAGCAGTTTATCTCCTTCGGGGGGCAATCAGCCCCAGCATTTT.

The count of this clonotype is one. The chain carries TRBV18 and TRBJ1-5, with TRBD1 matching 7 bases. The CDR3 is made up of 15 amino acids. The junction had 10 bases not matched to a gene; V was cut back by 6 bases and J by 5 bases. Germline assignment: CDR1 KGHSH and CDR2 LQKENI. The CDR3 nucleotides are TGTGCCAGCTCGCCGACGGGACAGAGTTATCAGCCCCAGCATTTT. This gives the protein CASSPTGQSYQPQHF.

The rearrangement joins TRBV4-1 to TRBJ2-5; maybe TRBD2 (6 bases). This CDR3 comprises 16 residues. Trimming removed 0 bases from V and 5 bases from J, with 16 bases in between. The germline V gene encodes CDR1 MGHRA and CDR2 YSYEKL. The CDR3 region has the DNA TGCGCCAGCAGCCAAGATGGGGTGGGGCGGGGTGAGACCCAGTACTTC. It encodes CASSQDGVGRGETQYF.

This rearrangement joins TRBV5-6 to TRBJ2-1; TRBD1 matches at 8 bases. The trim removed 2 bases at V and 5 bases at J, leaving 6 bases unmatched. This CDR3 contains 15 residues. Germline CDR1 reads SGHDT; CDR2 reads YYEEEE. CDR3 amino acids: CASSFQGQDHNEQFF. CDR3 coding DNA: TGTGCCAGCAGCTTCCAGGGACAGGACCACAATGAGCAGTTCTTC.

The CDR3 sequence is CASSYWTGGNSPLHF. In DNA, the CDR3 is TGTGCCAGCAGTTACTGGACAGGGGGTAATTCACCCCTCCACTTT. This chain connects TRBV12-3 or TRBV12-4 to TRBJ1-6; TRBD1 aligns across 10 bases. This CDR3 is 15 amino acids long. Trimming took 4 bases from V and 6 from J; bases not matched to a gene: 3.

This clonotype was observed many times. The genes are TRBV5-6 and TRBJ2-7, with D tentatively TRBD1 (6 bases). The V end was cut by 4 bases, the J end by 6 bases, with 11 bases between. Germline V CDR1 and CDR2: SGHDT, YYEEEE. This CDR3 region has 12 residues. CDR3 DNA: TGTGCCAGCAGCAGCTGGGGGCTCGAGCAGTACGTC. Translated, it gives CASSSWGLEQYV.

Points on this clonotype: One base away lies a much larger clone, so this may be a sequencing read error. The CDR3 DNA reads TGTGCCAGCAATAGCATCCCTTGCCGTTATGAAGCTTTCTTT. It codes for CASNSIPCRYEAFF. The J gene is TRBJ1-1, the V gene TRBV12-3 or TRBV12-4, with unresolved D. The CDR3 covers 14 residues. The germline V and J ends were trimmed by 7 bases and 7 bases, with 19 bases remaining between them.

Concerning this clonotype: A much bigger clone sits one base away, suggesting this may be a read error. The chain combines TRBV4-2 with TRBJ2-5; perhaps TRBD1 as D (5 bases). Germline CDR1 LGHNA, CDR2 YNFKEQ. The germline V and J ends were trimmed by 4 bases and 0 bases, with 6 bases remaining between them. The CDR3 loop spans 13 amino acids. CDR3 nucleotide sequence: TGTGCCAGCAGCCCGACAGACCAAGAGACCCAGTACTTC. Amino acids: CASSPTDQETQYF.

This clonotype was detected a few times. The CDR3 region has the DNA TGTGCCAGCAGCTTGACCTTGGGCTATGGCTACACCTTC. Its protein product is CASSLTLGYGYTF. The J gene is TRBJ1-2, the V gene TRBV5-4, with no clear D. CDR1 is SGHNT, CDR2 YYREEE, per germline (reference sequence). The CDR3 extends over 13 amino acids. Trimming took 1 base from V and 4 from J, leaving 8 bases between them.

This clonotype has just a few counts. The chain recombines TRBV7-9 with TRBJ1-1; 8 bases align to TRBD1. The CDR3 has 16 amino acids. Trimming took 3 bases from V and 3 from J; bases not matched to a gene: 9. Germline-derived CDR1 and CDR2 are SEHNR and FQNEAQ (reference sequence). The chain's CDR3 is CASSFPGGYEYTEAFF. The CDR3 bases are TGTGCCAGCAGCTTCCCAGGGGGCTATGAGTACACTGAAGCTTTCTTT.

This clonotype was picked up one time. A much larger clone differs by one base, so this may be a read error. The rearrangement uses TRBV6-5 and TRBJ2-5; D is ambiguous. The germline V and J ends were trimmed by 2 bases and 4 bases, with 11 bases remaining between them. CDR1 and CDR2 from the germline V gene are MNHEY and SVGAGI. This CDR3 contains 14 residues. The chain's CDR3 is CASSYGRSVETQYF. CDR3 in DNA: TGTGCCAGCAGTTACGGTCGTTCGGTAGAGACCCAGTACTTC.

This clonotype was detected a few times. V gene TRBV7-3 combines with J gene TRBJ1-3, with D unclear. Germline V CDR1 and CDR2: SGHTA, FQGTGA. This CDR3 comprises 11 residues. Between the trimmed V and J ends, which lost 8 bases and 4 bases, there was a span of 6 bases. The CDR3 region has the DNA TGTGCCAGCGGGAACGGAAACACCATATATTTT. This sequence encodes CASGNGNTIYF.

This clonotype was counted ten times or more. The CDR3 loop reads CASSVGPTYGYTF. Here the CDR3 DNA reads TGTGCCAGCAGTGTAGGACCGACCTATGGCTACACCTTC. The chain combines TRBV12-3 or TRBV12-4 with TRBJ1-2; D gene ambiguous. V lost 5 bases and J 4 bases, leaving 11 bases between the germline ends. The CDR3 is made up of 13 amino acids.

Ten or more counts support this clonotype. The junction shows a germline mismatch at one end, possibly a read error. CDR3 in DNA: TGCAGCGTTGGGGGGCCCGGGACTGGGCCCTCCCCGTTC. Its translation is CSVGGPGTGPSPF. The rearrangement joins TRBV29-1 to TRBJ2-1, with D possibly called TRBD1 or TRBD2 (6 bases each). Germline V lookup: CDR1 SQVTM, CDR2 ANQGSEA. The CDR3 sequence is 13 residues long.

Ten or more counts support this clonotype. The rearrangement joins TRBV20-1 to TRBJ2-3; 10 bases fit TRBD2. Germline CDR1 and CDR2: DFQATT and SNEGSKA (reference sequence). This CDR3 contains 15 residues. Losses at the gene ends were 6 bases for V and 0 bases for J; bases not matched to a gene: 6. CDR3 bases: TGCAGTGCATACCTACTAGCGGGGAGCACAGATACGCAGTATTTT. It codes for CSAYLLAGSTDTQYF.

This clonotype was picked up many times. V gene TRBV3-1 combines with J gene TRBJ2-3, with D unresolved. V gave up 1 base and J gave up 2 bases, with 10 bases separating them. Germline V lookup: CDR1 LGHDT, CDR2 YNNKEL (reference sequence). The CDR3 is made up of 15 amino acids. The DNA for the CDR3 is TGTGCCAGCAGCCAAGTCAATGGCTACACAGATACGCAGTATTTT. Translating gives CASSQVNGYTDTQYF.

There are a few counts of this clonotype. The V call is TRBV2, the J call TRBJ1-2; D not resolved. V lost 4 bases to trimming and J lost 0 bases, with 6 bases between them. CDR1 and CDR2 from the germline V gene are SNHLY and FYNNEI. The CDR3 contains 13 residues. CDR3 loop: CASSVQANYGYTF. Written as DNA, the CDR3 is TGTGCCAGCAGTGTGCAGGCTAACTATGGCTACACCTTC.

V is TRBV2 and J is TRBJ1-1; D remains ambiguous. The V end lost 8 bases, the J end lost 3 bases, and 10 bases lay between the germline ends. CDR3 size: 12 residues. CDR1 SNHLY and CDR2 FYNNEI come from the germline V gene. In nucleotides, the CDR3 is TGTGCCAGCTCGGACGGCTACACTGAAGCTTTCTTT. The encoded protein is CASSDGYTEAFF.

This clonotype was seen only a few times. The CDR3 sequence: CASSAGTNNYGYTF. The CDR3 DNA reads as TGTGCCAGCAGTGCAGGGACTAATAACTATGGCTACACCTTC. The chain links TRBV25-1 to TRBJ1-2, with D possibly being TRBD1 (5 bases). Germline assignment: CDR1 MGHDK and CDR2 SYGVNS. The CDR3 contains 14 residues. V lost 4 bases and J lost 1, with 10 bases in between.

The V call is TRBV4-3, the J call TRBJ1-1; TRBD1 aligns across 9 bases. Germline CDR1 LGHNA, CDR2 YSLEER. CDR3 length equals 14 residues. The trim removed 6 bases at V and 4 bases at J, leaving 6 bases unmatched. CDR3: CASSQQGAFTEAFF. The CDR3 region has the DNA TGCGCCAGCAGTCAACAGGGGGCTTTCACTGAAGCTTTCTTT.

The J gene is TRBJ1-2, the V gene TRBV6-2 or TRBV6-3, with TRBD1 as a possible D gene (5 bases). CDR1 and CDR2 (germline): MNHEY, SVGEGT. The CDR3 totals 15 residues. Trimming left V 5 bases short and J 3 bases short, with 16 bases between. CDR3 region: CASSVLGQAHYGYTF. Here the CDR3 DNA reads TGTGCCAGCAGTGTCCTGGGGCAGGCCCACTATGGCTACACCTTC.